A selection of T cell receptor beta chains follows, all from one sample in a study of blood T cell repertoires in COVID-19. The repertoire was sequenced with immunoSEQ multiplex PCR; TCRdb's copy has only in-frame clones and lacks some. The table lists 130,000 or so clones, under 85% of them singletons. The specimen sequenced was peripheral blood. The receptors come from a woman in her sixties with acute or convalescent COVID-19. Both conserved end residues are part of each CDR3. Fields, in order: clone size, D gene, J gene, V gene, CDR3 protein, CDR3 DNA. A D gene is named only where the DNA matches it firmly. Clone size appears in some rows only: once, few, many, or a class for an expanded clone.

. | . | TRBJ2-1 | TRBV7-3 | CASSSPHYSGGTSSYNEQFF | TGTGCCAGCAGCTCCCCCCACTATTCCGGCGGGACCAGCTCCTACAATGAGCAGTTCTTC
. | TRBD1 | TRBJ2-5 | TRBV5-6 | CASSLGSATGDGETQYF | TGTGCCAGCAGCTTAGGTTCTGCGACAGGGGATGGAGAGACCCAGTACTTC
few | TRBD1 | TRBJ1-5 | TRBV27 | CASSLRQGAPQPQHF | TGTGCCAGCAGTTTAAGACAGGGGGCTCCTCAGCCCCAGCATTTT
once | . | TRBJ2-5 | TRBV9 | CASSVEMWETQYF | TGTGCCAGCAGCGTGGAGATGTGGGAGACCCAGTACTTC
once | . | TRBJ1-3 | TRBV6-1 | CASSEASSGNTIYF | TGTGCCAGCAGTGAAGCTTCTTCTGGAAACACCATATATTTT
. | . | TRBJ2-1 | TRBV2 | CASSFAGAYNEQFF | TGTGCCAGCAGTTTTGCCGGGGCCTACAATGAGCAGTTCTTC
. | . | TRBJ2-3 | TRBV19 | CASSVGLAGDTQYF | TGTGCCAGTAGTGTGGGACTGGCGGGCGATACGCAGTATTTT
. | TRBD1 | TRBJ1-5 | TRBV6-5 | CASSSDRGGQPQHF | TGTGCCAGCAGTTCGGACAGGGGAGGTCAGCCCCAGCATTTT
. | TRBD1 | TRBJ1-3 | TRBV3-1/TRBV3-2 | CASSLGTGAGNTIYF | TGTGCCAGCAGCCTCGGGACAGGGGCTGGAAACACCATATATTTT
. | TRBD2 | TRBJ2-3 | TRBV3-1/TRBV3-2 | CASSDRLAANTDTQYF | TGTGCCAGCAGCGACAGACTAGCGGCAAACACAGATACGCAGTATTTT
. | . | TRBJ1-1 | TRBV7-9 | CASSRGEGIEAFF | TGTGCCAGCAGCCGAGGGGAGGGGATTGAAGCTTTCTTT
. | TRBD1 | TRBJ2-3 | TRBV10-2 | CASSESLGQGDTQYF | TGCGCCAGCAGTGAGTCCCTAGGACAGGGTGATACGCAGTATTTT
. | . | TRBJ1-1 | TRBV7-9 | CASSFTSGGDTEAFF | TGTGCCAGCAGCTTTACCTCCGGCGGGGACACTGAAGCTTTCTTT
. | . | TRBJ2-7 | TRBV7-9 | CASSLSSGVNEQYF | TGTGCCAGCAGCTTATCTTCAGGGGTCAACGAGCAGTACTTC
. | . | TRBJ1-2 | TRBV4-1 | CASSLTGRVSYTF | TGCGCCAGCAGCCTCACTGGTCGAGTTTCCTACACCTTC
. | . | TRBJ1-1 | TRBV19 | CASSTGREGTEAFF | TGTGCCAGTAGCACGGGACGGGAGGGCACTGAAGCTTTCTTT
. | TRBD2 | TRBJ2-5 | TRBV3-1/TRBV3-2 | CASCLLAGGRETQYF | TGTGCCAGCTGCCTCCTAGCGGGGGGGCGAGAGACCCAGTACTTC
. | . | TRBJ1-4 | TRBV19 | CASTNPREKLFF | TGTGCCAGTACAAACCCACGGGAAAAACTGTTTTTT
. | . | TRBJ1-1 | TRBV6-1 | CASSETVNTEAFF | TGTGCCAGCAGTGAAACTGTGAACACTGAAGCTTTCTTT
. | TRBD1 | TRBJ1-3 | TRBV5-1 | CASTRTGLSGNTIYF | TGCGCCAGCACCCGGACAGGGCTCTCTGGAAACACCATATATTTT
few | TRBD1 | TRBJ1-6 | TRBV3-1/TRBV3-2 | CASSQGTGGMTPLHF | TGTGCCAGCAGCCAGGGGACAGGGGGCATGACACCCCTCCACTTT
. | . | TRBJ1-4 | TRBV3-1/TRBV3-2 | CASSHGIPNEKLFF | TGTGCCAGCAGCCACGGGATCCCTAATGAAAAACTGTTTTTT
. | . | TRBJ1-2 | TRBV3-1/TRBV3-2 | CASSQGEVGYTF | TGTGCCAGCAGCCAGGGGGAGGTTGGCTACACCTTC
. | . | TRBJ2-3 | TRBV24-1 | CATSATDTQYF | TGTGCCACCAGTGCAACAGATACGCAGTATTTT
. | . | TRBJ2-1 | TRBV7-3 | CASSLRGNEQFF | TGTGCCAGCAGCTTAAGAGGGAATGAGCAGTTCTTC
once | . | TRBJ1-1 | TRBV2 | CASSLGLQNTEAFF | TGTGCCAGCAGTTTGGGCCTTCAGAACACTGAAGCTTTCTTT
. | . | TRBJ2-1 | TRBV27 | CASSIRGGHEQFF | TGTGCCAGCAGCATACGTGGGGGCCATGAGCAGTTCTTC
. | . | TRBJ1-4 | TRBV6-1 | CASSEGRIGVNEKLFF | TGTGCCAGCAGTGAAGGTCGGATAGGAGTAAATGAAAAACTGTTTTTT
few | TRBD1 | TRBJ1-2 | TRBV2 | CASSPTGGDYGYTF | TGTGCCAGCAGTCCCACAGGGGGAGACTATGGCTACACCTTC
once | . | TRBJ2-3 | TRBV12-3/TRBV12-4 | CASSAGTDTQYF | TGTGCCAGCAGTGCAGGGACAGATACGCAGTATTTT
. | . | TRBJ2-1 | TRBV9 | CASSASEGGTYNEQFF | TGTGCCAGCAGCGCCTCCGAAGGGGGAACCTACAATGAGCAGTTCTTC
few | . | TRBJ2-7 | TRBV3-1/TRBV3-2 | CASSLGQNYEQYF | TGTGCCAGCAGCCTAGGACAGAACTACGAGCAGTACTTC
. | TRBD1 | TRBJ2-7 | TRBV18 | CASSGPGQGQYEQYF | TGTGCCAGCTCAGGTCCGGGACAGGGCCAGTACGAGCAGTACTTC
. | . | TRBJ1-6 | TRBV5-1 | CASSLAGDLLGGPLHF | TGCGCCAGCAGCTTGGCGGGGGACCTACTCGGAGGGCCCCTCCACTTT
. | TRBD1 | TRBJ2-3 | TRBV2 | CASIPGTGRIGETDTQYF | TGTGCCAGCATCCCCGGGACAGGGAGGATTGGGGAAACAGATACGCAGTATTTT
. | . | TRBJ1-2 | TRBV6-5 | CASSYLGLPKDGYTF | TGTGCCAGCAGTTACCTGGGACTTCCAAAAGATGGCTACACCTTC
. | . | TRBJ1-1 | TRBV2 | CASSGGQRNTEAFF | TGTGCCAGCAGTGGGGGGCAGAGAAACACTGAAGCTTTCTTT
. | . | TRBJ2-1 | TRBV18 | CASSYYNEQFF | TGTGCCAGCTCGTACTACAATGAGCAGTTCTTC
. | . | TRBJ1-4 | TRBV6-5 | CASSYLTSNEKLFF | TGTGCCAGCAGTTACCTCACTTCTAATGAAAAACTGTTTTTT
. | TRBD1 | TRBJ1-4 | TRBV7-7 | CASSLDRSQKLFF | TGTGCCAGCAGCCTGGACAGGAGTCAAAAACTGTTTTTT
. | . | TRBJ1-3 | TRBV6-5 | CASSDGQSSGNTIYF | TGTGCCAGCAGCGACGGACAGAGCTCTGGAAACACCATATATTTT
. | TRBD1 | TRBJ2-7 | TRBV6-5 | CASRNPGQGRYEQYF | TGTGCCAGCAGGAACCCGGGACAGGGCCGCTACGAGCAGTACTTC
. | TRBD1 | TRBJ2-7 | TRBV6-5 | CALSRVGQRTYEQYF | TGTGCCTTAAGTAGAGTGGGACAGCGGACCTACGAGCAGTACTTC
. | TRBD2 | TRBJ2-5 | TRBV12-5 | CASGLVGSGGYQETQYF | TGTGCTAGTGGTTTGGTAGGAAGCGGGGGGTACCAAGAGACCCAGTACTTC
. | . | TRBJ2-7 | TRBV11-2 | CASSRDRYEQYF | TGTGCCAGCAGCCGCGACAGGTACGAGCAGTACTTC
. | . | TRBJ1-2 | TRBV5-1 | CASSLATLNYGYTF | TGCGCCAGCAGCTTAGCCACCCTAAACTATGGCTACACCTTC